This T cell receptor beta chain was sequenced for a study of blood T cell repertoires in COVID-19. Whole-study context: Samples came from the United States, Italy and Spain, spanning acute and convalescent COVID-19. PBMCs, B-cell-depleted T cells, or T cells were the source of the cDNA or gDNA that made up the material.

Trimming cost V 7 bases and J 5 bases; bases outside gene matches: 3. The CDR3 totals 14 residues. Germline V CDR1 and CDR2: KGHDR, SFDVKD. Original handling: Estimation of nucleated cell counts was performed using reference gene primer amplification. The protocol was immunoSEQ multiplex PCR, while the TCRdb copy is restricted to in-frame clones and leaves out a portion. V and J calls and clone size are copied from that table; D and trimming were computed from the DNA. The table includes 90,000 to 150,000 clones, about nine tenths detected once. The chain carries TRBV24-1 and TRBJ2-2, with 10 positions matching TRBD1. Sequences were obtained from peripheral blood. The clonotype was recovered from a man aged 65 to 85 who had recovered from COVID-19. The CDR3 loop reads CATRPGQGTGELFF. CDR3 in DNA: TGTGCCACCAGACCGGGACAGGGGACCGGGGAGCTGTTTTTT.